A single sample is the source of the 17 T cell receptor beta chains below, sequenced in a study of CD8+CD57+ T cells in acquired aplastic anemia (dated by TCRdb to 2016 to 2018). Expansion of CD8+CD57+ cells had been shown by flow cytometry in the patients chosen for sequencing. Sequencing took place on an Illumina HiSeq 2000. Profiling of TCR beta VDJ combinations and CDR3 sequences used genomic DNA as the template. TCRdb handled the public reads itself, with Q25 trimming in fastp and clone calling in MiXCR, and kept productive beta chains. Rows with a matching CDR3 protein are joined into one entry that keeps the most common DNA and genes. The sample yields roughly 98,000 distinct CDR3 sequences; 55% to 70% were counted once. Over 55% of the sample lies in the top ten. Sequenced sample: sorted CD4+, CD8+, or CD8+CD57+ T cells (not recorded which) from PBMCs. Every receptor here comes from a human donor with aplastic anemia.

This chain connects TRBV25-1 to TRBJ1-1, with a possible D match to TRBD1 (6 bases). The ends were cut back, 7 bases at V and 0 bases at J, with 12 bases in the middle. The CDR3 covers 14 residues. The germline gives CDR1 MGHDK, CDR2 SYGVNS. The CDR3 DNA reads as TGTGCCAGCATGGACAGCCCCATGAACACTGAAGCTTTCTTT. The encoded protein is CASMDSPMNTEAFF. Full variable domain (remainder filled in from reference TRBV25-1 and TRBJ1-1): EADIYQTPRYLVIGTGKKITLECSQTMGHDKMYWYQQDPGMELHLIHYSYGVNSTEKGDLSSESTVSRIRTEHFPLTLESARPSHTSQYLCASMDSPMNTEAFFGQGTRLTVV.

Note on this clonotype: Mismatch with germline at one junction end may stem from a read error. The rearrangement uses TRBV20-1 and TRBJ2-1; TRBD2 aligns across 11 bases. The germline CDR1 and CDR2 sequences are DFQATT and SNEGSKA (reference sequence). The CDR3 consists of 15 residues. The CDR3 DNA reads TGCAGTGCCGTCCCTCTAGCGGGAGGCCGATATGAGCGGTTCTTC. It translates to CSAVPLAGGRYERFF.

About this clonotype itself: One end of the junction does not line up with germline, which may come from a read error. J is TRBJ1-2 and V is TRBV10-2, with TRBD1 matching over 7 bases. The CDR3 has 13 residues. The germline V gene has CDR1 WSHSY and CDR2 SAAADI. The CDR3 spells CASSVTGESGYTF. In DNA form, the CDR3 reads TGTGCCAGCAGCGTAACAGGGGAGAGTGGCTACACCTTC.

This chain connects TRBV9 to TRBJ2-3; TRBD1 might be the D (5 bases). CDR1 and CDR2 (germline): SGDLS, YYNGEE. This CDR3 has 14 amino acids. V was pared by 0 bases and J by 3 bases, with 8 bases between. The CDR3 is CASSVGHRTDTQYF. The CDR3 DNA is TGTGCCAGCAGCGTAGGACACAGGACAGATACGCAGTATTTT.

This clonotype was detected only a few times. CDR3 sequence reads: CSARDPPVSGTQGLDTQYF. The CDR3 coding sequence is TGCAGTGCTAGAGATCCCCCCGTTAGCGGGACGCAGGGACTTGATACGCAGTATTTT. V usage is TRBV20-1 and J usage is TRBJ2-3, with 8 bases lining up with TRBD2. This CDR3 comprises 19 residues. Germline assignment: CDR1 DFQATT and CDR2 SNEGSKA (reference sequence). Trimming cost V 0 bases and J 6 bases; bases outside gene matches: 20.

The gene calls are TRBV20-1 and TRBJ2-7, with 10 bases fitting TRBD1. The CDR3 is 16 amino acids. Looked up from germline, CDR1 is DFQATT and CDR2 is SNEGSKA (reference sequence). With 7 bases clipped from V and 0 bases from J, the junction kept 12 bases outside the gene matches. The CDR3 loop reads CSVFQTGTGDSYEQYF. The DNA for the CDR3 is TGCAGTGTCTTTCAAACTGGGACAGGGGACTCCTACGAGCAGTACTTC.

V gene TRBV7-2 combines with J gene TRBJ1-1; tentatively, D is TRBD1 (5 bases). The germline CDR1 and CDR2 sequences are SGHTA and FQGNSA. The CDR3 runs 14 residues. With 5 bases removed from V and 4 bases from J, the gap between germline ends came to 14 bases. CDR3 region: CASSLVTGGTEAFF. DNA for the CDR3: TGTGCCAGCAGCCTAGTAACAGGCGGCACTGAAGCTTTCTTT.

The genes are TRBV7-9 and TRBJ1-1; 7 nucleotides line up with TRBD1. The CDR3 extends over 13 amino acids. Germline CDR1 reads SEHNR; CDR2 reads FQNEAQ (reference sequence). Trimming at V came to 5 bases and at J to 5 bases, leaving 5 bases not matched to a gene. The CDR3 DNA sequence: TGTGCCAGCAGCATCCCAGGGGGGACTGAAGCTTTCTTT. It encodes CASSIPGGTEAFF. Using reference TRBV7-9 and TRBJ1-1 for the parts outside the CDR3, the full variable domain is DTGVSQNPRHKITKRGQNVTFRCDPISEHNRLYWYRQTLGQGPEFLTYFQNEAQLEKSRLLSDRFSAERPKGSFSTLEIQRTEQGDSAMYLCASSIPGGTEAFFGQGTRLTVV.

This clonotype has ten or more counts. The chain has TRBV6-1 and TRBJ2-7, with D perhaps matching TRBD2 (6 bases). V was pared by 1 base and J by 3 bases, with 13 bases between. This CDR3 region has 15 residues. Germline CDR1 and CDR2: MNHNS and SASEGT. DNA of the CDR3: TGTGCCAGCAGTGAAGAGGCAGGGAGGAACTACGAGCAGTACTTC. Protein: CASSEEAGRNYEQYF.

The chain combines TRBV2 with TRBJ2-7, with 7 positions matching TRBD1. Germline CDR1 and CDR2: SNHLY and FYNNEI. This CDR3 region has 15 residues. After removal of 6 bases from V and 0 bases from J, the junction contained 8 bases not matched to a gene. The CDR3 nucleotides read TGTGCCAGCAGCTTATTGGGACAGCTCTCCTACGAGCAGTACTTC. It is translated as CASSLLGQLSYEQYF.

V usage is TRBV25-1 and J usage is TRBJ2-2, with TRBD1 matching 9 bases. Germline V lookup: CDR1 MGHDK, CDR2 SYGVNS. V lost 2 bases, J lost 2 bases, and 3 bases stayed unmatched. The CDR3 covers 16 residues. CDR3 in DNA: TGTGCCAGCAGTGAACTGGGACAGGGAAACACCGGGGAGCTGTTTTTT. Translating it yields CASSELGQGNTGELFF.

In this sample, this clonotype turned up a few times. The rearrangement links TRBV7-3 to TRBJ2-7; D may be TRBD2 (6 bases). CDR3 length: 11 amino acids. Germline V gene data show CDR1 as SGHTA and CDR2 as FQGTGA. V lost 3 bases and J lost 6, with 6 bases in between. This chain's CDR3 is CASSFGGEQYF. The CDR3 region has the DNA TGTGCCAGCAGCTTCGGGGGCGAGCAGTACTTC.

This clonotype was counted ten times or more. V is TRBV7-9 and J is TRBJ1-1; the D gene is possibly TRBD1 (6 bases). The CDR3 has 15 amino acids. The ends were cut back, 1 base at V and 5 bases at J, with 14 bases in the middle. Germline V gene lookup returns CDR1 SEHNR and CDR2 FQNEAQ (reference sequence). The CDR3 region is CASSLEDSPGTEAFF. CDR3 sequence (DNA): TGTGCCAGCAGCTTAGAGGACAGCCCGGGGACTGAAGCTTTCTTT.

This clonotype was detected once. The genes are TRBV24-1 and TRBJ1-2, with D possibly matching TRBD1 (6 bases). This CDR3 has 16 residues. The V gene lost 4 bases and the J gene lost 4 bases, with 18 bases spanning the gap. The germline gives CDR1 KGHDR, CDR2 SFDVKD. Here the CDR3 DNA reads TGTGCCACCAGTGAACGCGGACAGTCGGGGTCCTATGGCTACACCTTC. This codes for CATSERGQSGSYGYTF.

This clonotype was observed once. The V call is TRBV29-1, the J call TRBJ2-3; 8 bases are shared with TRBD2. The CDR3 is 13 residues long. J lost 5 bases, V lost 7 bases, and 8 bases had no gene match. The V gene's germline CDR1 is SQVTM and CDR2 ANQGSEA. The CDR3 DNA follows: TGCAGCGGTTCGGGACTAGAACTAGATACGCAGTATTTT. Translation gives CSGSGLELDTQYF.

The chain uses TRBV20-1 and TRBJ2-5, with D possibly being TRBD2 (5 bases). This CDR3 comprises 13 residues. V lost 4 bases and J 5 bases, leaving 14 bases between the germline ends. The germline gives CDR1 DFQATT, CDR2 SNEGSKA (reference sequence). The CDR3 DNA follows: TGCAGTGCTACACCCCCCCCGGGGGAGACCCAGTACTTC. It codes for CSATPPPGETQYF.

This clonotype has just a few counts. The V call is TRBV29-1, the J call TRBJ2-7; 7 nucleotides align to TRBD1. The germline CDR1 and CDR2 sequences are SQVTM and ANQGSEA. Germline trimming cut 7 bases from V and 4 bases from J; bases unmatched to any gene: 10. The CDR3 length is 13 residues. The CDR3 loop reads CSAKPGQKYEQYF. Written as DNA, the CDR3 is TGCAGCGCGAAACCGGGACAGAAGTACGAGCAGTACTTC.